The clone carrying this TCR beta chain has a handful of counts. V lost 5 bases and J 8 bases, leaving 13 bases between the germline ends. CDR1 is SGHRS and CDR2 is YFSETQ in the germline V gene. The CDR3 is made up of 13 amino acids. This sample stems from a study of shared clonotypes between healthy human individuals. Per sorted-subset replicate PCR, input was 200 to 250 ng DNA, representing around 30,000 T cell genomes. Method: immunoSEQ multiplex PCR; TCRdb's copy keeps in-frame clones and lacks some. The sample lists 600,000 to 750,000 clones, around 91% occurring once. This clonotype originated in a man between 18 and 29 years old in good health. Some clones in this sample may be carry-over from other donors' samples. Sequenced: memory CD8+ T cells from PBMCs. Subset noted: CD45RO+ cells pooled with CCR7-negative TemRA cells. J is TRBJ1-4 and V is TRBV5-1; D is possibly TRBD1 (5 bases). CDR3 protein: CASRGLQEEKLFF. CDR3 coding DNA: TGCGCCAGCAGGGGACTCCAGGAGGAAAAACTGTTTTTT.